This is a list of T cell receptor beta chains from one sample in a study of T-cell memory formation after mild COVID-19. A single record per CDR3 protein comes from TCRdb applying MiXCR to the 5' RACE reads. The sample carries some 250,000 distinct CDR3 sequences, approximately 19% recorded once. Sequencing was performed on PBMCs or a T cell subset sorted from them (not recorded which). These receptors all come from a man between 18 and 29 years old who had mild COVID-19 (a few samples of this study predate the infection). Cell type and time point are not known. Both conserved end residues are part of each CDR3. D genes are given only for firm matches. Only part of the rows carry a size: once, few, many, or a class if the clone is expanded.

V	J	size	D	DNA	CDR3
TRBV6-5	TRBJ2-7	-	TRBD1	TGTGCCAGCAGTTACTCGGGTTCAGGGGGCGAGCAGTACTTC	CASSYSGSGGEQYF
TRBV7-9	TRBJ1-5	-	-	TGTGCCAGCAGCTTACTAGGCGGTCCCCAGCATTTT	CASSLLGGPQHF
TRBV24-1	TRBJ2-3	-	-	TGTGCCACCAGTGATTTCTTGGACAGAGCAGATACGCAGTATTTT	CATSDFLDRADTQYF
TRBV27	TRBJ2-7	-	TRBD1	TGTGCCAGCAGCCCTTGGGCAGGGGGAACCTACGAGCAGTACTTC	CASSPWAGGTYEQYF
TRBV12-3/TRBV12-4	TRBJ1-5	many	-	TGTGCCAGCAGTTTTTGGGGAGTGAATCAGCCCCAGCATTTT	CASSFWGVNQPQHF
TRBV18	TRBJ1-2	few	-	TGTGCCAGCTCACCACCGGGCCGGGCGGCAGGCTACACCTTC	CASSPPGRAAGYTF
TRBV6-5	TRBJ2-2	-	TRBD1	TGTGCCAGCACCGGACAGGGCCCCGCCGGGGAGCTGTTTTTT	CASTGQGPAGELFF
TRBV20-1	TRBJ2-7	-	TRBD1	TGCAGTGCTAACCGGGACAGCTCCTACGAGCAGTACTTC	CSANRDSSYEQYF
TRBV5-1	TRBJ1-4	few	TRBD1	TGCGCCAGCAGCTCCAGGGGGGGTGGAGAAAAACTGTTTTTT	CASSSRGGGEKLFF
TRBV7-2	TRBJ1-3	few	-	TGTGCCAGCAGTGGGCAGAGCTCTGGAAACACCATATATTTT	CASSGQSSGNTIYF
TRBV12-3/TRBV12-4	TRBJ2-7	many	TRBD1	TGTGCCAGCAGTCTCGGACAGGGGAGCTACGAGCAGTACTTC	CASSLGQGSYEQYF